A selection of T cell receptor beta chains follows, all from one sample in a study of CD8 T cells in Susac syndrome. TCRdb recomputed calls from the immunoSEQ multiplex PCR reads with MiXCR, one row per CDR3 protein. The table records 95,000 to 150,000 distinct CDR3 sequences, 96% of them present only once. Sequencing was carried out using CD4+ T cells from PBMCs. The source is a human donor with Susac syndrome. CDR3s leave out the opening cysteine and the closing phenylalanine or tryptophan. Each record gives: CDR3 protein, V gene, D gene. The D gene is left open where the match is weak.

cdr3_aa: ASSKALTSGQETQY
v_call: TRBV21-1
d_call: -

cdr3_aa: ATSRDPGIGYEQY
v_call: TRBV15
d_call: -

cdr3_aa: SAEEGHNEQF
v_call: TRBV29-1
d_call: -

cdr3_aa: SVHSGRTYNEQF
v_call: TRBV29-1
d_call: TRBD2

cdr3_aa: AISSSPGGEQY
v_call: TRBV10-3
d_call: -

cdr3_aa: SASGRRSGGQETQY
v_call: TRBV20-1
d_call: -

cdr3_aa: ASSLEVEQRY
v_call: TRBV7-9
d_call: -

cdr3_aa: AWSVRYEQY
v_call: TRBV30
d_call: -

cdr3_aa: ASSQDNGPGELF
v_call: TRBV4-3
d_call: -

cdr3_aa: AWSSGREIYEQY
v_call: TRBV30
d_call: -

cdr3_aa: SQQGTSGADTQY
v_call: TRBV20-1
d_call: TRBD2

cdr3_aa: ASSFGTGDSYNEQF
v_call: TRBV28
d_call: TRBD1

cdr3_aa: ASSPRDVVNTEAF
v_call: TRBV7-9
d_call: -

cdr3_aa: ATSAGTTVPDTQY
v_call: TRBV24-1
d_call: TRBD2

cdr3_aa: AWKYGNTEAF
v_call: TRBV30
d_call: -

cdr3_aa: ATMGTGRGETQY
v_call: TRBV28
d_call: TRBD1

cdr3_aa: ASTWGQGYEQY
v_call: TRBV27
d_call: -

cdr3_aa: ASSLGQGARYEQF
v_call: TRBV7-2
d_call: TRBD1

cdr3_aa: ASSSVRDTQY
v_call: TRBV12-3/TRBV12-4
d_call: -

cdr3_aa: SASRGGEDQPQH
v_call: TRBV20-1
d_call: -

cdr3_aa: ASSQVVEGEQF
v_call: TRBV4-2
d_call: -

cdr3_aa: ASSPPGGRRNEQF
v_call: TRBV18
d_call: -

cdr3_aa: ASSPRQSDTEAF
v_call: TRBV18
d_call: -

cdr3_aa: ASSSPGVGQPQH
v_call: TRBV6-5
d_call: -

cdr3_aa: ASSVSSGSTNEQF
v_call: TRBV2
d_call: TRBD2

cdr3_aa: ASSRTGAGNEQY
v_call: TRBV12-3/TRBV12-4
d_call: TRBD1

cdr3_aa: ASRDWGVEQF
v_call: TRBV11-1
d_call: -

cdr3_aa: SVREAGVGTGELF
v_call: TRBV29-1
d_call: TRBD2

cdr3_aa: ASSLGTGMVKNIQY
v_call: TRBV5-1
d_call: TRBD1

cdr3_aa: ASSLVLTEQF
v_call: TRBV5-1
d_call: -

cdr3_aa: ASSNPSTVGANVLT
v_call: TRBV2
d_call: -

cdr3_aa: SVDLLSVNTEAF
v_call: TRBV29-1
d_call: -

cdr3_aa: SARAVTSGAYNEQF
v_call: TRBV20-1
d_call: TRBD2

cdr3_aa: ASSEYFGQSGRSSGANVLT
v_call: TRBV25-1
d_call: -

cdr3_aa: ASSLDYRSYNEQF
v_call: TRBV5-1
d_call: -

cdr3_aa: ASGGLHTGELF
v_call: TRBV2
d_call: -

cdr3_aa: ASSQGAEAF
v_call: TRBV3-1
d_call: -

cdr3_aa: ASSPEGDKYEQY
v_call: TRBV5-4
d_call: -

cdr3_aa: ASQPQGKGNTIY
v_call: TRBV6-5
d_call: TRBD1

cdr3_aa: ASSLPVPGGNIQY
v_call: TRBV28
d_call: -

cdr3_aa: SAKREANNEQF
v_call: TRBV20-1
d_call: TRBD2

cdr3_aa: ASTTQGANQPQH
v_call: TRBV5-4
d_call: -

cdr3_aa: ASSFLVREQY
v_call: TRBV28
d_call: -

cdr3_aa: ASSPEGGTDTQY
v_call: TRBV7-2
d_call: TRBD2

cdr3_aa: ASSPKNPYEQF
v_call: TRBV14
d_call: -

cdr3_aa: SVVGTSGSFYEQY
v_call: TRBV29-1
d_call: TRBD2

cdr3_aa: ASTKGDLGANVLT
v_call: TRBV19
d_call: -

cdr3_aa: ASSQEILYQPQH
v_call: TRBV4-2
d_call: -

cdr3_aa: SARPGQYNQPQH
v_call: TRBV20-1
d_call: -

cdr3_aa: SAGLRLAGVRETQY
v_call: TRBV29-1
d_call: TRBD2

cdr3_aa: ASSSRDSASYNEQF
v_call: TRBV28
d_call: -

cdr3_aa: ASSINYEQY
v_call: TRBV28
d_call: -